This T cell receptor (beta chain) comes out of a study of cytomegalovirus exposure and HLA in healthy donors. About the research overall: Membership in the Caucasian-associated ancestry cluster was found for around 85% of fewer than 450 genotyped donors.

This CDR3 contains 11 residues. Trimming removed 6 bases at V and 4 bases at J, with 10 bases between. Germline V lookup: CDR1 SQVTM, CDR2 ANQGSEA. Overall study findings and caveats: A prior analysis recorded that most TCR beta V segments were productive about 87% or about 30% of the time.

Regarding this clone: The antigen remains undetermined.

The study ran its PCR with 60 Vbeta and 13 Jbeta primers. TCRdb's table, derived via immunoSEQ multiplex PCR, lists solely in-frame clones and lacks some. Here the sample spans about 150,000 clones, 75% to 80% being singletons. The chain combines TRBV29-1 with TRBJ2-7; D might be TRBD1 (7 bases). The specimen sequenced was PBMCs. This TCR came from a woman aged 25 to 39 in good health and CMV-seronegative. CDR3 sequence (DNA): TGCAGCGTACAGGGGAGGTACGAGCAGTACTTC. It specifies CSVQGRYEQYF.